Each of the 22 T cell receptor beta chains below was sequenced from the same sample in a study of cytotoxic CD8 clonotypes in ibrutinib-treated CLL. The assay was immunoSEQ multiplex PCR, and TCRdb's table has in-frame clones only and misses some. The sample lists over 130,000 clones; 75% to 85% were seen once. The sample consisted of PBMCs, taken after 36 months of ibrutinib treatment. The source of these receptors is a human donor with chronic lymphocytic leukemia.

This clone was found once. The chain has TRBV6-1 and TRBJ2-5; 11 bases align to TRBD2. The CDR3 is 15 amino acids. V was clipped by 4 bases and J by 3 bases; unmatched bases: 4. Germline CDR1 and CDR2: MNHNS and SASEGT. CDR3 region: CASSGPGLAEETQYF. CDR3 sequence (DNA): TGTGCCAGCAGTGGGCCGGGACTAGCGGAAGAGACCCAGTACTTC.

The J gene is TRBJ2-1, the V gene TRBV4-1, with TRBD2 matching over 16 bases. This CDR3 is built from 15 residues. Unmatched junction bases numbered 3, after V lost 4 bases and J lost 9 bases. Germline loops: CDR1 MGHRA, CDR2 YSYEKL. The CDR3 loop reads CASSRGLAGGLEQFF. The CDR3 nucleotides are TGCGCCAGCAGCCGGGGACTAGCGGGGGGGCTTGAGCAGTTCTTC.

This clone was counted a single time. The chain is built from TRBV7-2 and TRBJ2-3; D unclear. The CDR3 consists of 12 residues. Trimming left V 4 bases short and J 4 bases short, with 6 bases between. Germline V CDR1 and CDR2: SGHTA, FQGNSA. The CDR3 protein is CASSWAADTQYF. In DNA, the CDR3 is TGTGCCAGCAGCTGGGCCGCAGATACGCAGTATTTT.

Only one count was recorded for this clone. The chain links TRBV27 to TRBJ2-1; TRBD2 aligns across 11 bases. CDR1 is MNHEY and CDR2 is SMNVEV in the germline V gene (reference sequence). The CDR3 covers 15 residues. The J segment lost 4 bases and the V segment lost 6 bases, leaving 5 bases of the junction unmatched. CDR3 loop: CASRVLAGVYNEQFF. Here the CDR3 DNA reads TGTGCCAGCAGGGTACTAGCGGGGGTATACAATGAGCAGTTCTTC.

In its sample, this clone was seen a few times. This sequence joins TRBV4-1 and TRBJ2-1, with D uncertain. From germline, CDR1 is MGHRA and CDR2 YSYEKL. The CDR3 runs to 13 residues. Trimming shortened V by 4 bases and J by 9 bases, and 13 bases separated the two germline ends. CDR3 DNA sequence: TGCGCCAGCAGCCTCTCCTACCAACGTGAGCAGTTCTTC. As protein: CASSLSYQREQFF.

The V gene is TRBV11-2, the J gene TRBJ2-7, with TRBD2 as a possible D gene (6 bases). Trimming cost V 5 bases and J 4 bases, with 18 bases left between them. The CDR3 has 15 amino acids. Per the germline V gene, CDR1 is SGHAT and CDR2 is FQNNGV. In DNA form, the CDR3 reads TGTGCCAGCAGCCACCCCCTGCGGGAACGGTACGAGCAGTACTTC. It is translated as CASSHPLRERYEQYF.

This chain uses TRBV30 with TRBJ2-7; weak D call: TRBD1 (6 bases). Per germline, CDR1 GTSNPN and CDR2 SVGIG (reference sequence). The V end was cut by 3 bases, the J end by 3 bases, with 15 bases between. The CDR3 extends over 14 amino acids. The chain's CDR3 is CAWSPGAGFYEQYF. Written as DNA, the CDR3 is TGTGCCTGGAGCCCAGGGGCGGGTTTCTACGAGCAGTACTTC.

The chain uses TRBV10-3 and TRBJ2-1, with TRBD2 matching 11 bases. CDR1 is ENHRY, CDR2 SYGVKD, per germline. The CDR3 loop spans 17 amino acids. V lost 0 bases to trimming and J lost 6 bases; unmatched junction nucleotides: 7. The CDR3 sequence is CAISESPGLADFNEQFF. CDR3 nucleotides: TGTGCCATCAGTGAGTCGCCGGGACTAGCGGATTTCAATGAGCAGTTCTTC.

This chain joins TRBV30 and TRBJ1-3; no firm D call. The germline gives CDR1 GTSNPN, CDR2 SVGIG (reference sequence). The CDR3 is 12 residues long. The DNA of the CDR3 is TGTGCTGTGGACCGCTCTGGAAACACCATATATTTT. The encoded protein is CAVDRSGNTIYF.

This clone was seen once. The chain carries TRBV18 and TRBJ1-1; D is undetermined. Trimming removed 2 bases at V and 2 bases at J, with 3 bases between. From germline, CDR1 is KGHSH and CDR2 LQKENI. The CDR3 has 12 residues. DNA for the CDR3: TGTGCCAGCTCACCAAGAAACACTGAAGCTTTCTTT. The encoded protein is CASSPRNTEAFF.

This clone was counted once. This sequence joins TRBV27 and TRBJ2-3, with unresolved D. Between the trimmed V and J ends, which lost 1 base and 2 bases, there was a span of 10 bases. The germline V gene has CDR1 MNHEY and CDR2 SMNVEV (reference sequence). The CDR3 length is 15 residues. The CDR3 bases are TGTGCCAGCAGTTTATGGTCGGAAGTCACAGATACGCAGTATTTT. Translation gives CASSLWSEVTDTQYF.

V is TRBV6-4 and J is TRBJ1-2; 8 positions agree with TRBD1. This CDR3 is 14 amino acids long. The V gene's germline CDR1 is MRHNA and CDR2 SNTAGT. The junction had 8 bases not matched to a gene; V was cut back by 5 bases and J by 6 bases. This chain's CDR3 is CASSPGTGRHGYTF. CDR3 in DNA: TGTGCCAGCAGTCCCGGGACAGGAAGACATGGCTACACCTTC.

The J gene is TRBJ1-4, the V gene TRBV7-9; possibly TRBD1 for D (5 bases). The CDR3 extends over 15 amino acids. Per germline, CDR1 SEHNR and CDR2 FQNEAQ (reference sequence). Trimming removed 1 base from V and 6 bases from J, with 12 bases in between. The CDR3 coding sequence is TGTGCCAGCAGCTTAGGGCAGGGAAGGGATGAAAAACTGTTTTTT. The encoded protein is CASSLGQGRDEKLFF.

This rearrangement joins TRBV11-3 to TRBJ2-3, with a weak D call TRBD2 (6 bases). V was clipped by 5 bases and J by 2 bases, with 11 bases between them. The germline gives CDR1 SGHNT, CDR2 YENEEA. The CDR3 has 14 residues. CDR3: CASSRGDDTDTQYF. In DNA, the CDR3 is TGTGCCAGCAGCCGCGGGGACGACACAGATACGCAGTATTTT.

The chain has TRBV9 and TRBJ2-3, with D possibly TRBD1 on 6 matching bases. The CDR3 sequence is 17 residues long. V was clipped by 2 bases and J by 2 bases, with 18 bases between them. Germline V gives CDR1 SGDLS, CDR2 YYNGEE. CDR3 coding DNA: TGTGCCAGCAGCGTGGGGGCACAGGGTCCATTCACAGATACGCAGTATTTT. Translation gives CASSVGAQGPFTDTQYF.

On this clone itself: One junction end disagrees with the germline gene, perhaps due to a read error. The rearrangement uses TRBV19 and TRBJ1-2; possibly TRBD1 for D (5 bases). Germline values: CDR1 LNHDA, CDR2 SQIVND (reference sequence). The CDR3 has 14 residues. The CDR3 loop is CASSDSRDYYGYTF. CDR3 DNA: TGTGCCAGTAGTGACTCCAGGGACTACTACGGCTACACCTTC.

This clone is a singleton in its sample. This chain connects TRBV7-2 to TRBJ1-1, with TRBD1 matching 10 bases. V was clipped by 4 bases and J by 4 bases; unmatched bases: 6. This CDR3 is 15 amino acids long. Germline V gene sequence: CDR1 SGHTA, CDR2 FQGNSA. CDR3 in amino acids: CASSSRRTGGTEAFF. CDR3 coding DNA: TGTGCCAGCAGCTCAAGACGGACAGGGGGCACTGAAGCTTTCTTT.

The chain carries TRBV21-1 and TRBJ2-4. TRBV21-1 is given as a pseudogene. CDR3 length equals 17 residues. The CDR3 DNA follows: TGTGCCAGCAGCAAAGCGGAAAAGGTTGCAACCAAAAACATTCAGTACTTC. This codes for CASSKAEKVATKNIQYF.

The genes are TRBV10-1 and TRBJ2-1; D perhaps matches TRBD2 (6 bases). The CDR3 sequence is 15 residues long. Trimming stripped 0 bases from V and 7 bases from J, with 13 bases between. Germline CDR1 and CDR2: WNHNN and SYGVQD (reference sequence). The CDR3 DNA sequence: TGCGCCAGCAGTGAGTCCCTCGGAAGCGGGAATGAGCAGTTCTTC. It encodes CASSESLGSGNEQFF.

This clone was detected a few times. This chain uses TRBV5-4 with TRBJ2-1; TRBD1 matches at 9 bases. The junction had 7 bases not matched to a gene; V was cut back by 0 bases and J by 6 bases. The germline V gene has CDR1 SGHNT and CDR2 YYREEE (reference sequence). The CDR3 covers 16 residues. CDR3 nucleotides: TGTGCCAGCAGCTTGGGACCGGGACAGGGCCCCAATGAGCAGTTCTTC. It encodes CASSLGPGQGPNEQFF.

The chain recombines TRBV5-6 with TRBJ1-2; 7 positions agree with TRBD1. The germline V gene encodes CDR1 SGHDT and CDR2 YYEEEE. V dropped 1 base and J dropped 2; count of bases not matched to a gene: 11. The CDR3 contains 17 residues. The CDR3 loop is CASSLIGQDHLNYGYTF. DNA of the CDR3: TGTGCCAGCAGCTTGATCGGACAGGACCATTTAAACTATGGCTACACCTTC. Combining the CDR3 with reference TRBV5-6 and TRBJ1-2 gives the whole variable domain DAGVTQSPTHLIKTRGQQVTLRCSPKSGHDTVSWYQQALGQGPQFIFQYYEEEERQRGNFPDRFSGHQFPNYSSELNVNALLLGDSALYLCASSLIGQDHLNYGYTFGSGTRLTVV.

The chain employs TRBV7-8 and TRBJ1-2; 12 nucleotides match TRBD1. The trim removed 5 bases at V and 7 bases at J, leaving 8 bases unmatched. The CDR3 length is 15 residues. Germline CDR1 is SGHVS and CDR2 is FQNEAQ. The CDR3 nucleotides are TGTGCCAGCAGCCTGGGGGACAGGGGGCAATCTGGCTACACCTTC. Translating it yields CASSLGDRGQSGYTF. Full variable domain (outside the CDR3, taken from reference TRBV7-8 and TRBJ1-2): GAGVSQSPRYKVAKRGQDVALRCDPISGHVSLFWYQQALGQGPEFLTYFQNEAQLDKSGLPSDRFFAERPEGSVSTLKIQRTQQEDSAVYLCASSLGDRGQSGYTFGSGTRLTVV.